The rows below give T cell receptor beta chains drawn from one sample of a study of T cell repertoires in cytomegalovirus infection. The antigens of these receptors remain unknown. MiXCR, run by TCRdb on the reads, gives a single entry per CDR3 protein. The table shows about 52,000 distinct CDR3 sequences, with roughly 20% occurring only once. The source was CD8+ T cells from cultured PBMCs, collected from culture after CMV antigen stimulation. Receptor source: a human donor in good health (CMV status not recorded). Some clones in this sample may be carry-over from other donors' samples. CDR3s include the opening cysteine and the closing phenylalanine or tryptophan. The order of the fields is clone size, D gene, V gene, J gene, CDR3 DNA, CDR3 protein. The D gene is left open where the match is weak. Size is omitted from some rows. Given values are once, few, many or a class for expanded clones.

.	.	TRBV7-1	TRBJ2-4	TGTGCCAGCAGCTCCCCCATGTTAAACATTCAGTACTTC	CASSSPMLNIQYF
few	TRBD1	TRBV6-6	TRBJ1-2	TGTGCCAGCAGTTGGTCCGAGACAGGGGATCGATATGGCTACACCTTC	CASSWSETGDRYGYTF
many	TRBD1	TRBV4-3	TRBJ2-1	TGCGCCAGCAGCCAATTGACAGGGGATAGGTACAATGAGCAGTTCTTC	CASSQLTGDRYNEQFF
once	.	TRBV19	TRBJ1-1	TGTGCCAGTAGTATAGTGTCGGGCCGCCGGCGCACTGAAGCTTTCTTT	CASSIVSGRRRTEAFF
.	.	TRBV25-1	TRBJ1-2	TGTGCCAGCAGTGAATCGGTTGCTAACTATGGCTACACCTTC	CASSESVANYGYTF
.	TRBD2	TRBV7-8	TRBJ2-1	TGTGCCAGCAGCCCCTCTCGTTTGCGGGGGGGCTTGGATGAGCAGTTCTTC	CASSPSRLRGGLDEQFF
few	TRBD2	TRBV6-2/TRBV6-3	TRBJ2-1	TGTGCCAGCAGTTACGGGACTAGCGGGAGGACTGAGCAGTTCTTC	CASSYGTSGRTEQFF
.	.	TRBV7-2	TRBJ2-1	TGTGCCAGCAGCCCCCTGGGATACAATGAGCAGTTCTTC	CASSPLGYNEQFF
.	.	TRBV4-1	TRBJ1-5	TGCGCCAGCAGCCAAGAATCCGGGGGCAATCAGCCCCAGCATTTT	CASSQESGGNQPQHF
.	TRBD1	TRBV5-6	TRBJ2-3	TGTGCCAGCAGCTTCGGGACAGGGGCAACAGATACGCAGTATTTT	CASSFGTGATDTQYF
.	.	TRBV4-2	TRBJ2-2	TGTGCCAGCAGCCCAGACCCACTCGCGAACACCGGGGAGCTGTTTTTT	CASSPDPLANTGELFF